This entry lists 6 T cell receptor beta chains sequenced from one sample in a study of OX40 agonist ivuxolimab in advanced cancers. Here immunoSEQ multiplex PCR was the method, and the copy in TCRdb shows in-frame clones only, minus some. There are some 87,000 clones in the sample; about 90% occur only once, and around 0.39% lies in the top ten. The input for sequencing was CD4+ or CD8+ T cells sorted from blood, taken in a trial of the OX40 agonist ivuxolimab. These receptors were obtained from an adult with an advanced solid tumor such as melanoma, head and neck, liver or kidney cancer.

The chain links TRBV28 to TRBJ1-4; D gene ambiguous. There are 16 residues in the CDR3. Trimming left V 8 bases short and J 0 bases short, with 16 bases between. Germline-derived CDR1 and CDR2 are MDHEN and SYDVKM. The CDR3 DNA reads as TGTGCCAGCGTTACCTGGGCTAAGCCAACTAATGAAAAACTGTTTTTT. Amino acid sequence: CASVTWAKPTNEKLFF.

The CDR3 nucleotides read TGTGCCAGCAGCAAAACTCCGGGACACCGATTGGGCACTGAAGCTTTCTTT. Protein: CASSKTPGHRLGTEAFF. The chain couples TRBV21-1 to TRBJ1-1; the table's D call, TRBD1, has no DNA check behind it. TRBV21-1 is recorded as a pseudogene. CDR3 length: 17 residues.

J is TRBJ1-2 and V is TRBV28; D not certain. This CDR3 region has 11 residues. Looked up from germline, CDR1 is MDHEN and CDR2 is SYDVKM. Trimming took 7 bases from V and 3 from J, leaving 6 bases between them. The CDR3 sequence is CASTGDYGYTF. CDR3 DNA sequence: TGTGCCAGCACGGGAGACTATGGCTACACCTTC.

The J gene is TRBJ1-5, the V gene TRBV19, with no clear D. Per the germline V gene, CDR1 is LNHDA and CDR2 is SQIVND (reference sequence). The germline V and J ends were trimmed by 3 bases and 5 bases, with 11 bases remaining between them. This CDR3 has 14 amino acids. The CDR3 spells CASSMEDRYQPQHF. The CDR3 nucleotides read TGTGCCAGTAGTATGGAGGATCGCTATCAGCCCCAGCATTTT.

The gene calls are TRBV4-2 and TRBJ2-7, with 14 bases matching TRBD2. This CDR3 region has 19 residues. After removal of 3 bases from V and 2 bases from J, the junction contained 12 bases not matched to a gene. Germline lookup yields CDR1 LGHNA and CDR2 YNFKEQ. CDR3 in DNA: TGTGCCAGCAGCCACCTCCCTGGACTAGCGGGAGGAACCACCTACGAGCAGTACTTC. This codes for CASSHLPGLAGGTTYEQYF.

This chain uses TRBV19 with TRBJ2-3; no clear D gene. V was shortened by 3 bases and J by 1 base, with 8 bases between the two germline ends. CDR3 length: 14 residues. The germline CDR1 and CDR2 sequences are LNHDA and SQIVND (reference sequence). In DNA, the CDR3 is TGTGCCAGTAGTATGGCTACCCGCACAGATACGCAGTATTTT. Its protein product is CASSMATRTDTQYF.